Here is one T cell receptor beta chain with its context. As yet, its antigen is unknown. This entry is derived from a study of a mutant IDH1 vaccine in newly diagnosed glioma. The wider study: Of treated patients, approximately 60% were men and roughly 40% women, averaging about 37 years. Previous treatment comprised radiotherapy, temozolomide, or both, mostly both.

Method: immunoSEQ multiplex PCR; TCRdb's copy keeps in-frame clones and lacks some. Of approximately 100,000 clones in the sample, around nine tenths are singletons; the top ten hold less than 0.65%. Study-wide results and caveats: Seemingly, top peripheral T cell clonotype changes bore no relation to pseudoprogression. Detectable vaccine-induced immune responses arose in roughly 93% of patients.

Time point reported: baseline, week 1 (first vaccination visit). Treatment indicated: pre-vaccination baseline after standard-of-care therapy. This CDR3 region has 12 residues. The germline V gene encodes CDR1 KGHSH and CDR2 LQKENI. The V end lost 5 bases, the J end lost 7 bases, and 11 bases lay between the germline ends. The sample in question was PBMCs, obtained from a glioma patient treated with radiotherapy, temozolomide or both. The TCR originated in a woman in her fifties or sixties with glioma. This chain links TRBV18 with TRBJ1-1; D ambiguous. In DNA, the CDR3 is TGTGCCAGCTCAGATTATCTCGGTGAAGCTTTCTTT. Protein: CASSDYLGEAFF.